This TCR beta chain was retrieved from a study of shared clonotypes between healthy human individuals. Across the whole study: Those who served as donors were a couple of women and three men between the ages of 18 and 49.

Assay: immunoSEQ multiplex PCR; the TCRdb copy retains only in-frame clones and omits some. The sample has 2 million or so clones, approximately 94% seen once. As defined, naive CD8 cells were CD45RO-negative and positively selected for CCR7, with terminally differentiated effector memory CD45RA+ cells excluded. Findings of the study overall: Among non-shared clonotypes, generation probabilities were lower than among those shared by all four donors. Rarefaction showed that sequencing of sorted subsets was incomplete (despite large depth). Larger estimated richness was generally seen in naive subsets than in memory subsets.

Regarding this clone: Its specificity is unknown.

The material sequenced was naive CD8+ T cells sorted from blood. This TCR was recovered from a man between 18 and 35 years old in good health.

The CDR3 DNA follows: TGTGCCAGCAGCCGGACAGGGGAATCGCGTGGCTACACCTTC. It is translated as CASSRTGESRGYTF. The V gene is TRBV28, the J gene TRBJ1-2; 9 bases match TRBD1. The junction had 9 bases not matched to a gene; V was cut back by 6 bases and J by 7 bases. Germline V gene lookup returns CDR1 MDHEN and CDR2 SYDVKM. The CDR3 is made up of 14 amino acids.